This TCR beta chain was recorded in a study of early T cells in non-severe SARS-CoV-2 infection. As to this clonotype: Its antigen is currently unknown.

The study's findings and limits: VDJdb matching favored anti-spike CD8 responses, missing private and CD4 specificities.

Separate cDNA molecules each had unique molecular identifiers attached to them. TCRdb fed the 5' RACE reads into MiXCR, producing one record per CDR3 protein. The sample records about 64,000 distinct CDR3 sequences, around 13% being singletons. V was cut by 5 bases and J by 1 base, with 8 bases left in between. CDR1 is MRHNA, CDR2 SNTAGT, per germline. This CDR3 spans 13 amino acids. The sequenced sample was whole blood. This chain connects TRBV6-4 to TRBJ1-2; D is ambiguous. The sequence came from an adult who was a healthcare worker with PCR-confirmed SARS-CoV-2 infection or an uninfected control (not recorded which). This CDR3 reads CASSPTYNYGYTF. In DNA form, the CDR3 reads TGTGCCAGCAGTCCAACTTATAACTATGGCTACACCTTC.